This T cell receptor beta chain stems from a study of cytotoxic CD8 clonotypes in ibrutinib-treated CLL. The wider study: Partial responses totalled about 24 and complete responses 2; after median roughly 68 months, roughly 14 remained remitted and about twelve progressed. Study conclusions and caveats: A rise in clonality was seen at ibrutinib response, and a fall back toward baseline was seen at progression.

As for this clone: What it binds is not known.

Repertoires were generated with immunoSEQ multiplex PCR, while TCRdb's copy carries only in-frame clones and drops some. The sample lists some 130,000 clones, around four fifths occurring once. Sample: PBMCs, taken after 24 months of ibrutinib treatment. The sequence was collected from a human donor with chronic lymphocytic leukemia.

This CDR3 reads CASSQHRNYGYTF. The CDR3 DNA reads TGTGCCAGCAGTCAACACAGGAACTATGGCTACACCTTC. V usage is TRBV6-5 and J usage is TRBJ1-2; the D gene is possibly TRBD1 (5 bases). The CDR3 runs to 13 residues. Looked up from germline, CDR1 is MNHEY and CDR2 is SVGAGI. The V and J ends lost 5 bases and 2 bases respectively, with 9 bases between them.